The 23 T cell receptor beta chains below were found in one sample sequenced in a study of CD8 T cells in cerebrospinal fluid in Alzheimer's disease. With the 10x single-cell sequencing reads reprocessed, TCRdb shows one record per CDR3 protein and no DNA. This table lists 1,200 or so distinct CDR3 sequences. Source material: cerebrospinal fluid. The source of these receptors is a human donor in good health.

This clonotype is classed as medium-sized (0.01 to 0.1%) by frequency. The chain has TRBV18 and TRBJ2-1; absent DNA, TCRdb's TRBD2 call cannot be checked. In germline, CDR1 is KGHSH, CDR2 LQKENI. CDR3 length equals 15 residues. The CDR3 here is CASSPPGKTRNEQFF.

Judged by frequency, this clonotype is medium-sized (0.01 to 0.1%). This chain joins TRBV7-9 and TRBJ1-2. Per the germline V gene, CDR1 is SEHNR and CDR2 is FQNEAQ (reference sequence). This CDR3 is 14 amino acids long. CDR3 loop: CASSLDGRNYGYTF.

By frequency, this clonotype registers large. The CDR3 here is CASSPNGFPPYYGYTF. The rearrangement links TRBV7-2 to TRBJ1-2; TCRdb reports TRBD1, a call that lacks DNA to check it against. The V gene's germline CDR1 is SGHTA and CDR2 FQGNSA. The length of the CDR3 is 16 residues.

By frequency, this clonotype registers medium-sized. Here the CDR3 reads CASSQGTSGGVQETQYF. The V call is TRBV4-3, the J call TRBJ2-5; TCRdb names TRBD2, which stays unverified in the absence of DNA. The CDR3 consists of 17 residues. Germline CDR1 reads LGHNA; CDR2 reads YSLEER.

This clonotype counts as medium-sized (0.01 to 0.1%) by frequency. The V gene is TRBV5-1, the J gene TRBJ2-5; TCRdb's D call of TRBD1 is untestable without DNA. The germline V gene encodes CDR1 SGHRS and CDR2 YFSETQ. The CDR3 consists of 14 residues. Here the CDR3 reads CASSTGGDPETQYF.

The V gene is TRBV29-1, the J gene TRBJ1-2. Germline loops: CDR1 SQVTM, CDR2 ANQGSEA. The CDR3 is made up of 12 amino acids. CDR3 protein: CSVESLDYGYTF.

Judged by frequency, this clonotype is medium-sized (0.01 to 0.1%). V is TRBV12-3 or TRBV12-4 and J is TRBJ2-2; TCRdb reports TRBD1, a call that lacks DNA to check it against. The CDR3 loop spans 13 amino acids. The CDR3 protein is CASTPGASGELFF.

By frequency, this clonotype registers medium-sized (0.01 to 0.1%). J is TRBJ2-2 and V is TRBV27; TCRdb returns TRBD2, unconfirmable since there is no DNA. In germline, CDR1 is MNHEY, CDR2 SMNVEV (reference sequence). This CDR3 is 16 amino acids long. The CDR3 is CASSFWRRGNTGELFF.

This clonotype ranks as medium-sized in terms of frequency. This chain joins TRBV12-3 or TRBV12-4 and TRBJ2-1. CDR3 length: 16 amino acids. The CDR3 reads CASSLSAYLSYNEQFF.

This clonotype is called medium-sized (0.01 to 0.1%) based on its frequency. The CDR3 sequence is CASSVGRQNTEAFF. The rearrangement links TRBV12-3 or TRBV12-4 to TRBJ1-1. This CDR3 has 14 amino acids.

This clonotype is identified as large from frequency. The V and J genes are TRBV5-5 and TRBJ1-1. CDR1 SGHKS and CDR2 YYEKEE come from the germline V gene (reference sequence). This CDR3 is built from 15 residues. Here the CDR3 reads CASSLAAHMNTEAFF. Looking up the rest from reference TRBV5-5 and TRBJ1-1 gives the full variable domain: DAGVTQSPTHLIKTRGQQVTLRCSPISGHKSVSWYQQVLGQGPQFIFQYYEKEERGRGNFPDRFSARQFPNYSSELNVNALLLGDSALYLCASSLAAHMNTEAFFGQGTRLTVV.

Considering frequency, this clonotype is large. V is TRBV25-1 and J is TRBJ2-2; the D call from TCRdb, TRBD2, cannot be confirmed without DNA. Per the germline V gene, CDR1 is MGHDK and CDR2 is SYGVNS. The CDR3 has 15 residues. The CDR3 protein is CAPNWRELYTGELFF.

This clonotype is deemed medium-sized by its frequency. The chain is built from TRBV19 and TRBJ2-7; as DNA is missing, the TRBD1 call by TCRdb cannot be tested. Per germline, CDR1 LNHDA and CDR2 SQIVND (reference sequence). The CDR3 is made up of 14 amino acids. The CDR3 is CASSISGQIYEQYF.

Frequency places this clonotype as medium-sized. The V and J genes are TRBV6-1 and TRBJ2-1. Looked up from germline, CDR1 is MNHNS and CDR2 is SASEGT. The CDR3 totals 14 residues. The CDR3 is CASSRWTTYNEQFF.

This clonotype is deemed medium-sized (0.01 to 0.1%) by its frequency. V is TRBV15 and J is TRBJ1-1; the D call of TRBD1 rests on TCRdb alone, since no DNA is present to check it. Germline V CDR1 and CDR2: LNHNV, YYDKDF (reference sequence). The CDR3 totals 14 residues. The CDR3 sequence: CATSRVQGFTEAFF. Using reference TRBV15 and TRBJ1-1 for the parts outside the CDR3, the full variable domain is DAMVIQNPRYQVTQFGKPVTLSCSQTLNHNVMYWYQQKSSQAPKLLFHYYDKDFNNEADTPDNFQSRRPNTSFCFLDIRSPGLGDTAMYLCATSRVQGFTEAFFGQGTRLTVV.

This clonotype counts as medium-sized (0.01 to 0.1%) by frequency. The chain uses TRBV2 and TRBJ1-1; checking the TCRdb D call of TRBD1 is not possible without DNA. Germline V CDR1 and CDR2: SNHLY, FYNNEI. This CDR3 is built from 14 residues. The CDR3 region is CASSPDRSVREAFF. The complete variable domain, with remaining parts taken from reference TRBV2 and TRBJ1-1, reads EPEVTQTPSHQVTQMGQEVILRCVPISNHLYFYWYRQILGQKVEFLVSFYNNEISEKSEIFDDQFSVERPDGSNFTLKIRSTKLEDSAMYFCASSPDRSVREAFFGQGTRLTVV.

The chain couples TRBV5-4 to TRBJ1-1; TCRdb's assignment of TRBD1 cannot be checked, as there is no DNA. Germline V gene lookup returns CDR1 SGHNT and CDR2 YYREEE (reference sequence). The CDR3 runs to 15 residues. The CDR3 loop reads CASSPQLQGGTEAFF.

By frequency, this clonotype is large. This sequence joins TRBV7-3 and TRBJ2-7; TCRdb designates TRBD2, a call that cannot be tested without DNA. CDR1 and CDR2 from the germline V gene are SGHTA and FQGTGA. The CDR3 loop spans 14 amino acids. The CDR3 loop reads CASSLQGPSGEQYF.

This clonotype counts as large by frequency. The chain couples TRBV5-1 to TRBJ2-1; TCRdb's D gene call, TRBD1, goes unchecked for lack of DNA. Germline CDR1 SGHRS, CDR2 YFSETQ. CDR3 length: 15 residues. This CDR3 reads CASSPGTAAYNEQFF.

This clonotype is called medium-sized (0.01 to 0.1%) based on its frequency. The chain joins TRBV6-1 to TRBJ1-2; TCRdb selects TRBD1, and the lack of DNA leaves this call unchecked. In germline, CDR1 is MNHNS, CDR2 SASEGT. The CDR3 extends over 14 amino acids. The CDR3 is CASSEVLGHYGYTF.

The chain recombines TRBV7-6 with TRBJ2-7. The CDR3 has 13 residues. Germline loops: CDR1 SGHVS, CDR2 FNYEAQ. The CDR3 loop is CASSSVGAYEQYF. Complete variable domain (other parts from reference TRBV7-6 and TRBJ2-7): GAGVSQSPRYKVTKRGQDVALRCDPISGHVSLYWYRQALGQGPEFLTYFNYEAQQDKSGLPNDRFSAERPEGSISTLTIQRTEQRDSAMYRCASSSVGAYEQYFGPGTRLTVT.

This clonotype is classed as medium-sized (0.01 to 0.1%) by frequency. This chain joins TRBV19 and TRBJ2-7; no DNA is available, so the TRBD1 call from TCRdb remains unchecked. The CDR3 runs to 15 residues. Germline V gene data show CDR1 as LNHDA and CDR2 as SQIVND (reference sequence). CDR3 loop: CASSSRGPNSYEQYF.

By frequency, this clonotype is large (0.1 to 1%). V is TRBV7-3 and J is TRBJ2-5; as DNA is missing, the TRBD2 call by TCRdb cannot be tested. Germline V gene lookup returns CDR1 SGHTA and CDR2 FQGTGA. The CDR3 is made up of 14 amino acids. CDR3 region: CASSLSGGRETQYF.